The entry below gives a single T cell receptor (beta chain) sequence along with its context. Its antigen remains undetermined. No quality values exist for individual bases; no much larger clone is one base distant. The sequencer listed for this sample is Illumina HiSeq 2500. Quantitative 5'-RACE with molecular barcodes was the method used to prepare the TCR beta libraries. Under the source paper's analysis protocol: To identify disease-linked TCR variants, a new computational method was used, one built on a probabilistic model of VDJ rearrangement. TCRdb passed the public sequencing reads through fastp at Q25 and MiXCR, retaining productive beta sequences. CDR3 protein duplicates are merged, each entry listing the most common genes and DNA. None of the V and J calls come from the authors' own analysis; TCRdb made them. Recorded for this sample are about 200,000 distinct CDR3 sequences; roughly 12% of them occurred a single time. Clones ranked in the top ten supply 16% of the sample.

This specimen belongs to a study of CD8 T cells in ankylosing spondylitis (dated by TCRdb to 2016 to 2017). As for the study more broadly: T cell receptor beta repertoires were profiled in healthy donors and ankylosing spondylitis patients so that disease-linked TCR variants could be found. The full study cohort was made up of about two dozen ankylosing spondylitis patients and about a hundred healthy donors. Peripheral blood samples were taken, and synovial fluid was additionally collected from ankylosing spondylitis patients. What the research found in general, with its limitations: The disease-linked clones showed a CD8+ phenotype and occurred at relatively low frequencies in peripheral blood. The disease-linked clones were reported to be significantly enriched in matched synovial fluid samples from ankylosing spondylitis patients. A TCR beta motif made up of under ten highly homologous amino acid variants appeared to be characteristic of blood from ankylosing spondylitis patients. Some motif variants were previously reported in synovial fluid and blood of reactive arthritis patients, suggesting common disease-initiation mechanisms.

This TCR derives from a male donor with ankylosing spondylitis or in good health (not recorded which). Material for sequencing was blood, either unsorted or a sorted T cell fraction (not recorded which).

For the CDR3, the sequence is CASTRDLTYNEQFF. The DNA reads as follows: TGTGCCAGCACTCGGGACTTAACCTACAATGAGCAGTTCTTC. The chain is encoded by TRBV12-3 or TRBV12-4 joined to TRBJ2-1; perhaps TRBD2 is the D gene, with 6 bases matching. V is shortened by 7 bases, J by 2 bases, and the region joining them spans 12 bases. Its CDR3 holds 14 amino acids, cysteine through phenylalanine. Of all the DNA, just the CDR3 is kept, 42 bases in frame from base 1.